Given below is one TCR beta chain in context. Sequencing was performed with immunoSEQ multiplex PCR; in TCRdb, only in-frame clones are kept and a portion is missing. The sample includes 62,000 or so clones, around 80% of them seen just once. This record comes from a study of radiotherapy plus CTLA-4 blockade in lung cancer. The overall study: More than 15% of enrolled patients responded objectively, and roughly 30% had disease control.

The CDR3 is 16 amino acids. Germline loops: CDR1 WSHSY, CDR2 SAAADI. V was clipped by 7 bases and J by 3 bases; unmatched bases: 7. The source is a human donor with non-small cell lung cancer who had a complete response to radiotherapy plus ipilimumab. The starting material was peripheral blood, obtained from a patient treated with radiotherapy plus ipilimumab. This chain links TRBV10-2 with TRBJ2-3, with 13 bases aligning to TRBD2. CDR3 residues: CASTGTSGINTDTQYF. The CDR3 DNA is TGCGCCAGCACCGGGACTAGCGGGATAAATACAGATACGCAGTATTTT.